The 4 T cell receptor beta chains reported below all come from one sample, sequenced in a study of cytomegalovirus exposure and HLA in healthy donors (dated by TCRdb to about 2017). The library was generated by the immunoSEQ multiplex PCR assay. A mixture of 60 forward primers for TCR Vbeta segments and 13 reverse primers for TCR Jbeta segments was used in the multiplex PCR. Imported from immuneACCESS, the table was reduced by TCRdb to in-frame sequences with V and J called. These copies leave out some clones; in studies compared against another copy, an unresolved V gene accounts for under half, and the cause of the remainder is not known. The sample table records under 150,000 clones; about 82% of these occur just once. 1.8% of the sample lies in the top ten. Sequenced: PBMCs. The receptors shown here come from a female donor in good health and CMV-seropositive.

In regard to this clone: This sample also contains other DNA sequences that code for the same CDR3. The J gene is TRBJ2-3, the V gene TRBV7-6; the match to TRBD2 covers 9 bases. The CDR3 is 18 residues long. V was pared by 1 base and J by 0 bases, with 8 bases of the junction left unmatched. CDR1 and CDR2 (germline): SGHVS, FNYEAQ. CDR3 DNA sequence: TGTGCCAGCAGCTTAGGTGGACGTACTAGCGGGAGCACAGATACGCAGTATTTT. This translates into CASSLGGRTSGSTDTQYF.

The chain recombines TRBV7-6 with TRBJ2-3; D gene unclear. The CDR3 covers 12 residues. Germline loops: CDR1 SGHVS, CDR2 FNYEAQ. Trimming took 5 bases from V and 4 from J, leaving 7 bases between them. The CDR3 here is CASSRLADTQYF. CDR3 DNA sequence: TGTGCCAGCAGCCGACTGGCAGATACGCAGTATTTT.

This clone was counted a few times. The V and J genes are TRBV5-1 and TRBJ2-5; 10 bases are a match to TRBD2. The CDR3 spans 17 residues. Germline trimming cut 7 bases from V and 2 bases from J; bases unmatched to any gene: 14. Germline loops: CDR1 SGHRS, CDR2 YFSETQ. CDR3 DNA sequence: TGCGCCAGCGAATCCGCCTTGGGACTAGCGCCACAAGAGACCCAGTACTTC. It translates to CASESALGLAPQETQYF.

The V and J genes are TRBV11-2 and TRBJ2-1; 10 nucleotides line up with TRBD2. The CDR3 runs 16 residues. CDR1 and CDR2 (germline): SGHAT, FQNNGV. Trimming at V came to 5 bases and at J to 10 bases, leaving 14 bases not matched to a gene. CDR3 in DNA: TGTGCCAGCAGCGATCGTCTCGCTAGCGGGAGAGAGGAGCAGTTCTTC. Its protein product is CASSDRLASGREEQFF. The full variable domain, in which reference TRBV11-2 and TRBJ2-1 provide the parts outside the CDR3, is EAGVAQSPRYKIIEKRQSVAFWCNPISGHATLYWYQQILGQGPKLLIQFQNNGVVDDSQLPKDRFSAERLKGVDSTLKIQPAKLEDSAVYLCASSDRLASGREEQFFGPGTRLTVL.